This T cell receptor beta chain stems from a study of T cells after yellow fever vaccination. General study findings and limits: Contamination by abundant bulk-population clonotypes could be present in FACS-sorted repertoires. Weaker overall, the secondary response nonetheless peaked faster (day 5 versus 15).

They built TCR cDNA with 5'RACE template switching, a step that put in a universal primer site and UMIs. Each CDR3 protein gets one entry after TCRdb re-called the 5' RACE reads with MiXCR. The sample includes over 250,000 distinct CDR3 sequences, 4.1% seen only once; the top ten take approximately 23%. J was trimmed by 4 bases and V by 4 bases; bases with no gene match: 8. CDR3 size: 15 residues. CDR1 is MNHEY, CDR2 SVGEGT, per germline. This clonotype was recorded at least ten times. What it binds is unknown. The sequence derives from a man aged 18 to 35 who received the YFV17D yellow fever vaccine. The rearrangement uses TRBV6-2 or TRBV6-3 and TRBJ1-2; 8 bases agree with TRBD1. The sample consisted of PBMCs, taken 5 days after the yellow fever booster vaccination. CDR3 in DNA: TGTGCCAGCAGTTCACGGGCAGGGGGCTTCTATGGCTACACCTTC. Translation: CASSSRAGGFYGYTF.